Here is one TCR beta chain with its context. This clone showed up just once. The clone's antigen remains unknown. Within one base of it there is no much larger clone, and no base qualities were kept. Libraries were prepared through the immunoSEQ multiplex PCR assay. In its TCRdb copy, this immuneACCESS table keeps in-frame sequences only and misses some clones. Where compared with another copy, unresolved V genes explain less than half of these, and the others have no known cause. Recorded for this sample are about 710,000 clones; around 87% of them occurred a single time. The ten largest clones add up to more than 0.009% of the sample. The entry originates in a study of shared T cell receptors in the human thymus (dated by TCRdb to 2020 to 2023). Looking at the study overall: The study examined how self-reactive, shared T-cell receptor alpha chains are generated in the human thymus.

The germline V gene (reference sequence) specifies SEHNR as CDR1 and FQNEAQ as CDR2. The junction carries 21 bases between V and J, which are trimmed by 6 bases and 3 bases respectively. From the cysteine up to the phenylalanine, the CDR3 has a length of 16 residues. The entry retains the CDR3 DNA only, 48 bases that are in frame from base 1. These records were also assigned to another study, of human thymus T cells. Per the second study: The donors were immunologically healthy infants in Finland who had open corrective cardiac surgery for congenital heart defects. The thymus tissue came from surgical resects taken out during corrective cardiac surgery. V and J gene segment usage appeared biased in both thymic and peripheral blood repertoires. The related research reported highly overlapping thymic TCR repertoires among unrelated individuals. The study used 7 to 9 infant thymus samples plus four related peripheral blood samples to characterize TCR alpha and beta repertoires. Donor ages ranging from 7 to 244 days were recorded, and several male and a couple of female infants were included in the cohort. Thymocytes were mechanically released from the tissue and were stored as pellets of about 8.5-31 million cells at -70 degrees C. Genomic DNA was extracted from frozen cell pellets with a QIAsymphony instrument. TCRB and TCRAD loci were amplified from a standardized quantity of quality-controlled genomic DNA using the immunoSEQ multiplex PCR assay. The amplicons spanned the V(D)J region and were long enough to cover the CDR3 and allow V and J genes to be identified. The commercial immunoSEQ service was used to sequence amplicons on an Illumina platform. Primer bias and sequencing errors were corrected as previously described, and TCRAD and TCRB definitions were based on the IMGT database. The repertoires were analysed using immunoSEQ Analyzer 3.0 and VDJTools for basic statistics, V/J segment usage, diversity estimates, rarefaction and pairwise overlap. Diversity was estimated using the Chao1, ChaoE, Efron-Thisted, Shannon and inverse Simpson indices, and was also estimated on datasets down-sampled to the size of the smallest sample. Repertoire overlap used strict matching of CDR3 nucleotide sequence, V gene and J gene, with Jaccard-based multidimensional scaling clustering. On average, roughly 800,000 unique TCRB clonotypes were obtained from thymus samples, compared with roughly 84,000 from blood samples.

This TCR came from a boy in the first two years of life with a congenital heart defect. Donor details come from another sample of the same person, matched by shared clones. This chain joins TRBV7-9 to TRBJ2-7; tentative D gene TRBD1, with 7 bases matching. Sequencing used thymocytes. The CDR3 reads as follows: CASSSPGGQTYYEQYF. The DNA sequence is TGTGCCAGCAGTTCCCCCGGGGGACAGACTTACTACGAGCAGTACTTC.